This is a list of T cell receptor beta chains from one sample in a study of control samples from healthy donors and cancer patients. Sequenced by immunoSEQ multiplex PCR; TCRdb stores in-frame clones only, minus some. The sample contains roughly 200,000 clones, 85% to 95% of which appear only once. Sequences were obtained from blood. The receptors here all came from a man between 18 and 35 years old in good health. Each CDR3 is given with its conserved first and last residue. A D gene is named only where the DNA matches it firmly. The size entry is marked missing in some rows and otherwise reads once, few, many or a size class.

>TRBJ2-7|.|TRBV10-3|once
TGTGCCATCAGTGATGGTACGGGACAACCCTACGAGCAGTACTTC
CAISDGTGQPYEQYF
>TRBJ2-3|.|TRBV2|.
TGTGCCAGCAGTTATCGGACAGCCGGAGATACGCAGTATTTT
CASSYRTAGDTQYF
>TRBJ1-4|TRBD1|TRBV27|.
TGTGCCAGCAGGGGGACGGGGACAGGGAATGAAAAACTGTTTTTT
CASRGTGTGNEKLFF
>TRBJ1-2|TRBD1|TRBV29-1|.
TGCAGCGTTTTTCCGGGACAGGGGTCCAGGGGCTACACCTTC
CSVFPGQGSRGYTF
>TRBJ2-2|TRBD2|TRBV3-1/TRBV3-2|.
TGTGCCAGCAGCCAAGGGCTAGCGGGGACGAACACCGGGGAGCTGTTTTTT
CASSQGLAGTNTGELFF
>TRBJ1-6|TRBD1|TRBV18|.
TGTGCCAGCTCAGCCGGGACAGGGAGTTATTCACCCCTCCACTTT
CASSAGTGSYSPLHF
>TRBJ1-1|.|TRBV4-2|.
TGTGCCAGCAGCCAAGTACAAATCAAAAAAAACACTGAAGCTTTCTTT
CASSQVQIKKNTEAFF
>TRBJ1-3|TRBD1|TRBV25-1|.
TGTGCCAGCTCCCCCCCGGGACAGGGCGCTGGAAACACCATATATTTT
CASSPPGQGAGNTIYF
>TRBJ2-2|TRBD1|TRBV15|.
TGTGCCACCAGGGGGACAGTCAACACCGGGGAGCTGTTTTTT
CATRGTVNTGELFF
>TRBJ2-2|TRBD2|TRBV5-1|.
TGCGCCAGCAGCTTGCCGGGACTAGCGGGCACCGGGGAGCTGTTTTTT
CASSLPGLAGTGELFF
>TRBJ1-1|.|TRBV11-3|.
TGTGCCAGCAGCCTGACAGGGAACACTGAAGCTTTCTTT
CASSLTGNTEAFF
>TRBJ1-2|.|TRBV14|.
TGTGCCAGCAGCCGGGGGGCTGGCTATGGCTACACCTTC
CASSRGAGYGYTF
>TRBJ2-1|TRBD1|TRBV20-1|.
TGCAGTGCTAGTCAGGGGGCGAATGAGCAGTTCTTC
CSASQGANEQFF
>TRBJ2-6|.|TRBV5-1|.
TGCGCCAGCAGCGTACATTGGGAACAGGGAAGCTCTGGGGCCAACGTCCTGACTTTC
CASSVHWEQGSSGANVLTF
>TRBJ1-6|.|TRBV19|.
TGTGCCAGTAGTATGGGCAGCTATTCACCCCTCCACTTT
CASSMGSYSPLHF
>TRBJ2-7|TRBD1|TRBV6-2/TRBV6-3|.
TGTGCCAGCAGCCGGACAGGGGACGAGCAGTACTTC
CASSRTGDEQYF
>TRBJ2-3|.|TRBV7-7|.
TGTGCCAGCAGCTTAGGTTCTCAGGATACGCAGTATTTT
CASSLGSQDTQYF
>TRBJ2-5|TRBD2|TRBV29-1|.
TGCAGCGTCGACACGGGGGGGGAGACCCAGTACTTC
CSVDTGGETQYF
>TRBJ2-1|TRBD1|TRBV5-1|once
TGCGCCAGCAGCCCGGACAGGGCCTCCTCCTACAATGAGCAGTTCTTC
CASSPDRASSYNEQFF
>TRBJ2-2|TRBD2|TRBV2|.
TGTGCCAGCAGTTTGGCGGGGGCGAACACCGGGGAGCTGTTTTTT
CASSLAGANTGELFF
>TRBJ2-7|.|TRBV5-6|few
TGTGCCAGCAGCTCCAGACATACCTACGAGCAGTACTTC
CASSSRHTYEQYF
>TRBJ1-1|.|TRBV7-9|.
TGTGCCAGCAGCTTCTCACGTGGGAACACTGAAGCTTTCTTT
CASSFSRGNTEAFF
>TRBJ1-3|TRBD1|TRBV5-4|.
TGTGCCAGCAGCCCTGGGACAGCGGGAAACTCTGGAAACACCATATATTTT
CASSPGTAGNSGNTIYF
>TRBJ1-1|TRBD1|TRBV28|.
TGTGCCAGCAGTCAGGGGGCAGTCTCCTGGAACACTGAAGCTTTCTTT
CASSQGAVSWNTEAFF
>TRBJ1-4|.|TRBV27|.
TGTGCCAGCAGTTTAAACGCGTGGGGAGAAAAACTGTTTTTT
CASSLNAWGEKLFF
>TRBJ2-7|.|TRBV5-1|.
TGCGCCAGCAGCTTCTCCCGAGTTACGGGTAGCTACGAGCAGTACTTC
CASSFSRVTGSYEQYF
>TRBJ1-1|.|TRBV18|.
TGTGCCAGCTCACCACGGGAGGGACCCTCGGCTTTCTTT
CASSPREGPSAFF
>TRBJ2-1|.|TRBV25-1|.
TGTGCCAGCTCGGGTGGGGTGGGTGAGCAGTTCTTC
CASSGGVGEQFF
>TRBJ1-1|TRBD1|TRBV6-2/TRBV6-3|.
TGTGCCAGCAGTTACCGGTCGGGACAGGAAGGGACTGAAGCTTTCTTT
CASSYRSGQEGTEAFF
>TRBJ1-3|.|TRBV15|.
TGTGCCACCAGCAGAGGGGGGGACGGAAACACCATATATTTT
CATSRGGDGNTIYF
>TRBJ2-7|.|TRBV6-5|.
TGTGCCAGCAGTTACTCATGGGGTGGAGAGCAGTACTTC
CASSYSWGGEQYF
>TRBJ1-5|.|TRBV5-1|.
TGCGCCAGCAGCTTGGCCGCAAGGGGCCGGTCTCAGCCCCAGCATTTT
CASSLAARGRSQPQHF
>TRBJ2-2|TRBD2|TRBV13|.
TGTGCCAGCAGCCCCTCTCGGGACTATCCCTGGGCGAACACCGGGGAGCTGTTTTTT
CASSPSRDYPWANTGELFF
>TRBJ1-5|.|TRBV28|.
TGTGCCAGCAGTTTGTATGGGGCCGGGGGGCCCCAGCATTTT
CASSLYGAGGPQHF
>TRBJ2-2|.|TRBV28|.
TGTGCCAGCAGCCAACCCTCCGGGGGTACCGGGGAGCTGTTTTTT
CASSQPSGGTGELFF
>TRBJ2-2|.|TRBV7-9|.
TGTGCCAGCAGCTTAGAAGCTGGCGGGGAGCTGTTTTTT
CASSLEAGGELFF
>TRBJ1-2|TRBD1|TRBV5-8|.
TGTGCCAGCAGTCAGGACAGGGACTATGGCTACACCTTC
CASSQDRDYGYTF
>TRBJ1-3|.|TRBV7-9|.
TGTGCCAGCCTGGTCTACGGCTCTGGAAACACCATATATTTT
CASLVYGSGNTIYF
>TRBJ1-1|.|TRBV2|.
TGTGCCAGCAGTCCCCGGAAGAGGGACACTGAAGCTTTCTTT
CASSPRKRDTEAFF
>TRBJ2-5|.|TRBV6-1|.
TGTGCCAGCAGTGAAGGGGAGACCCAGTACTTC
CASSEGETQYF
>TRBJ1-2|.|TRBV28|.
TGTGCCAGCAGGGGGAGACAGTACTACACCTTC
CASRGRQYYTF
>TRBJ1-2|TRBD1|TRBV28|.
TGTGCCAGCAGTAGTTCGGAGACAGGGGCATGGGGCTATGGCTACACCTTC
CASSSSETGAWGYGYTF
>TRBJ2-7|TRBD1|TRBV6-6|.
TGTGCCAGCAGTTACCGGACAGGGGGTCCCAACGAGCAGTACTTC
CASSYRTGGPNEQYF
>TRBJ2-5|.|TRBV5-1|.
TGCGCCAGCAGCTTGTGGGAGGACAGCCAAGAGACCCAGTACTTC
CASSLWEDSQETQYF